These 11 T cell receptor beta chains came from one sample sequenced in a study of blood T cell repertoires in COVID-19. The data were produced by immunoSEQ multiplex PCR, yet TCRdb's version contains in-frame clones alone and is incomplete. The sample holds tens of thousands of clones, about 90% seen once. Input material: peripheral blood. The source of these receptors is a woman between 35 and 50 years old with acute or convalescent COVID-19.

J is TRBJ1-6 and V is TRBV2; D is undetermined. Germline V gene sequence: CDR1 SNHLY, CDR2 FYNNEI. Trimming took off 7 bases at V and 5 bases at J, with 15 bases between the two ends. This CDR3 is built from 15 residues. This CDR3 is CASTPWSSDNSPLHF. The CDR3 DNA reads TGTGCCAGCACCCCCTGGTCATCAGATAATTCACCCCTCCACTTT. Together with reference TRBV2 and TRBJ1-6, the CDR3 gives the full variable domain: EPEVTQTPSHQVTQMGQEVILRCVPISNHLYFYWYRQILGQKVEFLVSFYNNEISEKSEIFDDQFSVERPDGSNFTLKIRSTKLEDSAMYFCASTPWSSDNSPLHFGNGTRLTVT.

V and J are TRBV19 and TRBJ1-5; TRBD1 matches 7 bases. CDR1 is LNHDA and CDR2 is SQIVND in the germline V gene (reference sequence). Trimming removed 7 bases from V and 0 bases from J; junction bases left unmatched: 21. This CDR3 is 20 amino acids long. Here the CDR3 DNA reads TGTGCCAGTATGAGGGGGGACAGTCCGTTGTTATTTGATAGCAATCAGCCCCAGCATTTT. Translated: CASMRGDSPLLFDSNQPQHF.

This clone was detected once. The CDR3 region has the DNA TGCGCCAGCAGCTTGGCGGGAGAGGGCTACGAGCAGTACTTC. Protein sequence: CASSLAGEGYEQYF. The rearrangement links TRBV5-1 to TRBJ2-7; D is possibly TRBD2 (6 bases). Trimming took off 0 bases at V and 3 bases at J, with 10 bases between the two ends. CDR1 and CDR2 from the germline V gene are SGHRS and YFSETQ. The CDR3 runs 14 residues.

The DNA of the CDR3 is TGTGCCAGCAGCTCGCAGGGAAGCACTGAAGCTTTCTTT. It is translated as CASSSQGSTEAFF. The J gene is TRBJ1-1, the V gene TRBV11-2, with D maybe TRBD1 (5 bases). CDR3 length equals 13 residues. Looked up from germline, CDR1 is SGHAT and CDR2 is FQNNGV. Trimming took off 4 bases at V and 4 bases at J, with 10 bases between the two ends. Based on the CDR3 plus reference TRBV11-2 and TRBJ1-1, the full variable domain is EAGVAQSPRYKIIEKRQSVAFWCNPISGHATLYWYQQILGQGPKLLIQFQNNGVVDDSQLPKDRFSAERLKGVDSTLKIQPAKLEDSAVYLCASSSQGSTEAFFGQGTRLTVV.

This chain links TRBV19 with TRBJ2-7, with 7 bases lining up with TRBD2. The CDR3 sequence is 14 residues long. The V segment lost 3 bases and the J segment 3 bases; nucleotides outside the gene matches: 5. Germline V CDR1 and CDR2: LNHDA, SQIVND (reference sequence). CDR3 sequence (DNA): TGTGCCAGTAGTATCCAGCGGGAAGGCTACGAGCAGTACTTC. This gives the protein CASSIQREGYEQYF. Filled out from reference TRBV19 and TRBJ2-7, the complete variable domain reads DGGITQSPKYLFRKEGQNVTLSCEQNLNHDAMYWYRQDPGQGLRLIYYSQIVNDFQKGDIAEGYSVSREKKESFPLTVTSAQKNPTAFYLCASSIQREGYEQYFGPGTRLTVT.

This clone has only one observation. This chain uses TRBV6-5 with TRBJ2-5; perhaps TRBD1 as D (6 bases). The J call is doubtful: the DNA matches TRBJ2-7 better. This CDR3 has 14 amino acids. CDR1 is MNHEY, CDR2 SVGAGI, per germline. The CDR3: CASGRLGASYEQYF. Here the CDR3 DNA reads TGTGCCAGCGGGAGACTGGGGGCGTCCTACGAGCAGTACTTC.

In DNA, the CDR3 is TGTGCCAGCAGTTTTGGGGCAGGCAACTACGAGCAGTACTTC. Translating gives CASSFGAGNYEQYF. The V gene is TRBV27, the J gene TRBJ2-7; tentatively, D is TRBD1 (5 bases). Germline CDR1 is MNHEY and CDR2 is SMNVEV (reference sequence). This CDR3 is built from 14 residues. V lost 3 bases and J lost 3, with 12 bases in between.

This chain connects TRBV10-3 to TRBJ1-4, with a weak D call TRBD1 (5 bases). The V and J ends lost 5 bases and 7 bases respectively, with 14 bases between them. CDR1 is ENHRY, CDR2 SYGVKD, per germline. The CDR3 is 14 residues long. The CDR3 protein is CAISPGSMGEKLFF. CDR3 DNA: TGTGCCATCAGTCCAGGGTCCATGGGTGAAAAACTGTTTTTT.

This sequence joins TRBV5-6 and TRBJ2-2; D is possibly TRBD2 (6 bases). The CDR3 is made up of 17 amino acids. Trimming took off 3 bases at V and 0 bases at J, with 15 bases between the two ends. Germline CDR1 reads SGHDT; CDR2 reads YYEEEE. The CDR3 DNA follows: TGTGCCAGCAGCTCACGTGGGGGGATCGCGAACACCGGGGAGCTGTTTTTT. Protein sequence: CASSSRGGIANTGELFF. The variable domain in full, with the rest retrieved from reference TRBV5-6 and TRBJ2-2, is DAGVTQSPTHLIKTRGQQVTLRCSPKSGHDTVSWYQQALGQGPQFIFQYYEEEERQRGNFPDRFSGHQFPNYSSELNVNALLLGDSALYLCASSSRGGIANTGELFFGEGSRLTVL.

V usage is TRBV7-2 and J usage is TRBJ2-7; D not certain. The germline V gene encodes CDR1 SGHTA and CDR2 FQGNSA. This CDR3 is built from 14 residues. V lost 3 bases to trimming and J lost 3 bases, with 12 bases between them. CDR3 nucleotides: TGTGCCAGCAGCTTTAACAGAAATTACTACGAGCAGTACTTC. Amino acid sequence: CASSFNRNYYEQYF.

This clone was seen only once. In DNA form, the CDR3 reads TGTGCCACAACAATTACTGGAAACACCATATATTTT. Translated, it gives CATTITGNTIYF. V gene TRBV19 combines with J gene TRBJ1-3; D uncertain. Germline V CDR1 and CDR2: LNHDA, SQIVND (reference sequence). This CDR3 is built from 12 residues. Trimming removed 10 bases at V and 2 bases at J, with 9 bases between.